The clone carrying this TCR beta chain was seen once. The data originate from a study of T cell repertoires in cytomegalovirus infection. TCRdb re-called the reads with MiXCR, one entry per CDR3 protein. The sample includes approximately 160,000 distinct CDR3 sequences, roughly a sixth seen only once; the top ten take under 20%. This TCR was recovered from a human donor in good health (CMV status not recorded). Some clones in this sample may be carry-over from other donors' samples. What was sequenced was CD8+ T cells from PBMCs.

The CDR3 nucleotides read TGTGCCAGCAGCCCCTACTCGCACTCCTACGAGCAGTACTTC. Residues: CASSPYSHSYEQYF. The gene calls are TRBV11-2 and TRBJ2-7; no reliable D call. The CDR3 covers 14 residues. V was shortened by 5 bases and J by 0 bases, with 11 bases between the two germline ends. From germline, CDR1 is SGHAT and CDR2 FQNNGV. Variable domain in full (rest from reference TRBV11-2 and TRBJ2-7): EAGVAQSPRYKIIEKRQSVAFWCNPISGHATLYWYQQILGQGPKLLIQFQNNGVVDDSQLPKDRFSAERLKGVDSTLKIQPAKLEDSAVYLCASSPYSHSYEQYFGPGTRLTVT.